Below, 4 T cell receptor beta chains from the same sample are listed, as sequenced in a study of neurological immune-mediated disorders (dated by TCRdb to the late 2010s). Libraries were made using 5' RACE. The data were produced on an Illumina HiSeq 2500. TCRdb's own reprocessing of the public reads used fastp at Q25 and MiXCR and kept productive beta chains. Identical CDR3 protein sequences are pooled into one entry, listed with their most common genes and DNA. The sample table records more than 45,000 distinct CDR3 sequences; 10% of these occur just once. The top ten clones comprise over 20% of the sample. Sequencing input: PBMCs. Receptors originate from a woman aged 35 to 49 with HTLV-1-associated myelopathy (HAM/TSP).

This clonotype was seen at least ten times. The rearrangement joins TRBV3-1 to TRBJ1-1; D is unresolved. This CDR3 has 18 residues. Germline V gene data show CDR1 as LGHDT and CDR2 as YNNKEL (reference sequence). The ends were cut back, 0 bases at V and 2 bases at J, with 19 bases in the middle. CDR3 sequence: CASSQDWDPRGHNTEAFF. The CDR3 coding sequence is TGTGCCAGCAGCCAAGATTGGGATCCCCGTGGGCATAACACTGAAGCTTTCTTT. Together with reference TRBV3-1 and TRBJ1-1, the CDR3 gives the full variable domain: DTAVSQTPKYLVTQMGNDKSIKCEQNLGHDTMYWYKQDSKKFLKIMFSYNNKELIINETVPNRFSPKSPDKAHLNLHINSLELGDSAVYFCASSQDWDPRGHNTEAFFGQGTRLTVV.

There are many counts of this clonotype. J is TRBJ2-3 and V is TRBV7-6; 14 nucleotides agree with TRBD2. Germline V gene lookup returns CDR1 SGHVS and CDR2 FNYEAQ. The CDR3 sequence is 15 residues long. V lost 5 bases and J lost 6; bases outside the gene matches: 4. CDR3 nucleotides: TGTGCCAGCAGCCAAAGGACTAGCGGGGGGGATACGCAGTATTTT. Translating it yields CASSQRTSGGDTQYF.

Only a few counts were recorded for this clonotype. The genes are TRBV20-1 and TRBJ2-5, with a weak D call TRBD1 (6 bases). The V and J ends lost 5 bases and 3 bases respectively, with 16 bases between them. CDR1 is DFQATT and CDR2 is SNEGSKA in the germline V gene (reference sequence). There are 14 residues in the CDR3. The CDR3 nucleotides are TGCAGTGCTGGCGCAGGGGCTAGGGAAGAGACCCAGTACTTC. It codes for CSAGAGAREETQYF.

This clonotype was detected many times. This chain's CDR3 is CASSIGPSTDTQYF. Written as DNA, the CDR3 is TGTGCCAGTAGTATAGGACCGAGCACAGATACGCAGTATTTT. The chain links TRBV19 to TRBJ2-3; D uncertain. Trimming cost V 1 base and J 0 bases, with 5 bases left between them. There are 14 residues in the CDR3. Germline V gene lookup returns CDR1 LNHDA and CDR2 SQIVND (reference sequence).